This T cell receptor (beta chain) was documented in a study of T cell changes during pregnancy in multiple sclerosis. The CDR3 is 15 residues long. Germline V gene data show CDR1 as GTSNPN and CDR2 as SVGIG (reference sequence). V shed 2 bases and J shed 0 bases, with 13 bases lying between them. Sequenced by immunoSEQ multiplex PCR; TCRdb stores in-frame clones only, minus some. The sample lists approximately 69,000 clones, around nine tenths seen once, with roughly 2% in the top ten. Material: peripheral blood, obtained in the second trimester of pregnancy. The chain carries TRBV30 and TRBJ1-1; perhaps TRBD1 as D (6 bases). The clonotype originates from a female donor in good health, enrolled as a control in a pregnancy study. The CDR3: CAWSPQGLMNTEAFF. The DNA of the CDR3 is TGTGCCTGGAGTCCCCAGGGGCTGATGAACACTGAAGCTTTCTTT.